This note documents a single T cell receptor beta chain sequence. There is no known antigen for this receptor. Base qualities are not at hand, and no much larger clone is one base apart. This sample stems from a study of shared clonotypes between healthy human individuals (dated by TCRdb to 2020 to 2022). Study-level background: Two women and a few men aged 18 to 49 years were included in the cohort. Per donor, leukapheresis produced somewhere between about 0.8 and 9.5 billion PBMCs. Blood TCR repertoires of five healthy adults were deeply sequenced to estimate repertoire size and the extent of clonotype sharing between individuals. For each donor, three plates each were used for CD4 naive and CD4 memory, two plates were used for CD8 naive, and one plate was used for CD8 memory. Different laboratories and diverse techniques were used to prepare libraries and sequence TCR repertoires, to increase sequencing depth and limit assay-specific biases. Results and caveats for the whole study, not just this receptor: Because the study included a small number of donors, the genetic and exposure-history diversity represented was limited. Clonotypes shared by all four sorted-subset donors showed higher generation probabilities than non-shared clonotypes. Sampling was restricted to blood, and TCR repertoires in tissues likely differ from the TCR repertoires found in blood. About 5% of naive CD4, roughly 3.6% of naive CD8, roughly 2.4% of memory CD4, and about 0.4% of memory CD8 clonotypes were shared across a few donors. Estimated clonotype richness was generally larger for naive than for memory subsets. Based on pairwise subsampling, the degree of clonotype sharing among donors was expected to be affected by sequencing depth. Even with the large sequencing depth, rarefaction of the sorted-subset datasets indicated that sequencing was incomplete.

CD8 naive samples were CD45RO-negative cells positively selected for CCR7, giving a CD45RA+CCR7+ population that excluded TemRA cells. The donors were healthy, HIV-negative adults who had no recently reported acute infections or vaccinations. Every donor was a Caucasian adult living in Nashville, Tennessee, USA. Blood was obtained by leukapheresis, after which PBMCs were separated by Ficoll-Histopaque density gradient centrifugation and cryopreserved in liquid nitrogen vapor phase. Purity and quantity of every magnetically sorted T cell population were checked by analytical flow cytometry. Genomic DNA was isolated from each sorted fraction and quantified by UV absorbance on a Nanodrop 2000c. Using the deep immunoSEQ assay, TCR CDR3 regions were amplified from genomic DNA by multiplex PCR. Extracted genomic DNA from each cell subset was spread evenly across all wells of several immunoSEQ 96-well plates, with each plate serving as a replicate. For sorted subsets, 150 to 250 ng genomic DNA, equal to tens of thousands of T cell genomes, was loaded into each replicate PCR. The purified libraries were quantified using a Qubit 3.0 fluorometer, sized with a Bioanalyzer 2100, and then quantified again using the KAPA Library Quantification kit. Every immunoSEQ 96-well plate was sequenced on a separate single-read 150-cycle Illumina NextSeq 550 flow cell. The study's processing was this. Because the immunoSEQ output held only junctional sequences and lacked quality scores, the filtering could not match the filtering applied to full-length reads. Sequences were annotated with PyIR, a Python wrapper for IgBLAST v1.9, using IMGT germline references to assign V/J genes and CDR3. Any read was removed if the V/J assignment was weak (E-value above 1e-6), the CDR3 was missing, or the read contained stop codons, out-of-frame junctions, or ambiguous translated residues. A V3J clonotype was defined by an identical inferred V gene, J gene, and CDR3 amino acid sequence. To compute the percentage overlap between repertoires, the number of shared unique clonotypes was divided by the size of the smaller repertoire. Repertoire richness was assessed with RTK rarefaction, the Chao1 estimator, and Recon v2.1 estimates of unobserved clonotypes. OLGA was used to compute generation probabilities for all TCRbeta clonotypes that the gDNA method yielded from four donors. In TCRdb, the immuneACCESS table is reduced to in-frame sequences with V and J assigned. These tables do not hold every clone; where another copy was compared, an unresolved V gene accounts for under half, and the others remain unexplained. V and J calls and clone size are given by that table; D and trimming were obtained from the DNA. Counted in this sample were about 580,000 clones; roughly 98% of them appeared once. The top ten clonotypes cover 0.3% of the sample.

According to the germline V gene (reference sequence), CDR1 reads MNHEY and CDR2 reads SMNVEV. The CDR3 contains 14 residues, cysteine and phenylalanine counted. Only CDR3 DNA is held: 42 bases, read in frame from base 1. Trimming costs V 0 bases and J 0 bases, and their ends lie 6 bases apart. Input material: naive CD8+ T cells sorted from blood. In light of the paper, this sample's cell subset or site label describes: CD45RA+CCR7+. The source is a man younger than 45 in good health. In this chain, TRBV27 is recombined with TRBJ2-7, with no reliable assignment of the D segment. The CDR3 in this case is CASSLSLSSYEQYF. The nucleotide sequence is TGTGCCAGCAGTTTATCTCTCTCCTCCTACGAGCAGTACTTC.